This T cell receptor (beta chain) was retrieved from a study of immune evolution from preneoplasia to lung adenocarcinoma. On this clone: What it binds is unknown.

Study-wide results and limits: Later-stage lesions appeared to have more T cells, more diversity, less clonality.

Assay: immunoSEQ multiplex PCR; the TCRdb copy retains only in-frame clones and omits some. The sample lists about 5,700 clones; 70% to 85% were seen once. The sample comprised FFPE adjacent normal lung tissue. This clonotype originated in a person aged 70 to 79 with lung adenocarcinoma.

Here the CDR3 reads CASSTLAGEREQFF. The CDR3 region has the DNA TGTGCCAGCAGCACCCTAGCGGGAGAACGTGAGCAGTTCTTC. The chain is built from TRBV7-2 and TRBJ2-1; the match to TRBD2 covers 10 bases. CDR3 length: 14 residues. Germline CDR1 is SGHTA and CDR2 is FQGNSA. Trimming cost V 5 bases and J 9 bases; bases outside gene matches: 7.